This is a list of T cell receptor beta chains from one sample in a study of CD8 T cells in Susac syndrome. MiXCR, run by TCRdb on the immunoSEQ multiplex PCR reads, gives a single entry per CDR3 protein. The sample includes about 440,000 distinct CDR3 sequences, more than 80% of them seen just once. Sequencing input: CD8+ T cells from PBMCs. These receptor sequences come from a human donor with multiple sclerosis. Both conserved end residues are part of each CDR3. The order of the fields is V gene, D gene, clone size, CDR3 length, J gene, CDR3 protein, CDR3 DNA. A D gene is named only where the DNA matches it firmly. A clone size is listed for some rows: how often the clone was seen (once, few, many), or a class if it is expanded.

V gene: TRBV28
D gene: -
clone size: -
CDR3 length: 12
J gene: TRBJ2-7
CDR3 protein: CASSFPTYEQYF
CDR3 DNA: TGTGCCAGCAGTTTCCCTACCTACGAGCAGTACTTC

V gene: TRBV27
D gene: -
clone size: once
CDR3 length: 17
J gene: TRBJ1-1
CDR3 protein: CASSLLWQGSLNTEAFF
CDR3 DNA: TGTGCCAGCAGTTTATTATGGCAGGGCAGCTTGAACACTGAAGCTTTCTTT

V gene: TRBV15
D gene: -
clone size: -
CDR3 length: 14
J gene: TRBJ2-7
CDR3 protein: CATSRAVSSYEQYF
CDR3 DNA: TGTGCCACCAGCAGAGCGGTGAGCTCCTACGAGCAGTACTTC

V gene: TRBV11-3
D gene: TRBD2
clone size: -
CDR3 length: 20
J gene: TRBJ2-3
CDR3 protein: CASSLDGGRPAPLSTDTQYF
CDR3 DNA: TGTGCCAGCAGCTTAGATGGCGGGAGACCGGCCCCGCTTAGCACAGATACGCAGTATTTT

V gene: TRBV6-5
D gene: TRBD2
clone size: -
CDR3 length: 16
J gene: TRBJ2-7
CDR3 protein: CASSYSVGRATSEQYF
CDR3 DNA: TGTGCCAGCAGTTACTCGGTCGGGAGGGCCACGAGTGAGCAGTACTTC

V gene: TRBV3-1
D gene: TRBD1
clone size: once
CDR3 length: 15
J gene: TRBJ2-2
CDR3 protein: CASSHTRGPSGELFF
CDR3 DNA: TGTGCCAGCAGCCACACCAGGGGGCCTTCAGGGGAGCTGTTTTTT

V gene: TRBV2
D gene: TRBD1
clone size: -
CDR3 length: 17
J gene: TRBJ2-5
CDR3 protein: CASSVPRGTGFRETQYF
CDR3 DNA: TGTGCCAGCAGTGTTCCTAGGGGGACAGGGTTCCGGGAGACCCAGTACTTC

V gene: TRBV19
D gene: -
clone size: -
CDR3 length: 16
J gene: TRBJ2-7
CDR3 protein: CASSIEGGTPGIEQYF
CDR3 DNA: TGTGCCAGTAGTATTGAGGGGGGGACCCCCGGGATCGAGCAGTACTTC

V gene: TRBV7-9
D gene: -
clone size: -
CDR3 length: 16
J gene: TRBJ1-5
CDR3 protein: CASSQFGGPDNQPQHF
CDR3 DNA: TGTGCCAGCAGCCAGTTTGGTGGGCCAGACAATCAGCCCCAGCATTTT

V gene: TRBV24-1
D gene: -
clone size: -
CDR3 length: 12
J gene: TRBJ2-7
CDR3 protein: CATSDWGFKQYF
CDR3 DNA: TGTGCCACCAGTGATTGGGGCTTCAAGCAGTACTTC

V gene: TRBV20-1
D gene: -
clone size: -
CDR3 length: 15
J gene: TRBJ1-1
CDR3 protein: CSARREGDLNTEAFF
CDR3 DNA: TGCAGTGCTAGAAGGGAGGGGGACTTGAACACTGAAGCTTTCTTT

V gene: TRBV3-1
D gene: -
clone size: few
CDR3 length: 14
J gene: TRBJ2-7
CDR3 protein: CASSQTSEAYEQYF
CDR3 DNA: TGTGCCAGCAGCCAAACAAGCGAGGCCTACGAGCAGTACTTC

V gene: TRBV19
D gene: -
clone size: -
CDR3 length: 13
J gene: TRBJ1-1
CDR3 protein: CASSTGGKAEAFF
CDR3 DNA: TGTGCCAGTAGTACGGGGGGCAAGGCTGAAGCTTTCTTT

V gene: TRBV3-1
D gene: -
clone size: -
CDR3 length: 14
J gene: TRBJ1-1
CDR3 protein: CASSQAKTLTEAFF
CDR3 DNA: TGTGCCAGCAGCCAAGCAAAGACCTTGACTGAAGCTTTCTTT

V gene: TRBV28
D gene: TRBD2
clone size: -
CDR3 length: 12
J gene: TRBJ2-1
CDR3 protein: CASSLTSDEQFF
CDR3 DNA: TGTGCCAGCAGTTTGACTAGCGATGAGCAGTTCTTC

V gene: TRBV5-1
D gene: -
clone size: -
CDR3 length: 18
J gene: TRBJ2-7
CDR3 protein: CASSPRDRVVAGTYEQYF
CDR3 DNA: TGCGCCAGCAGCCCGCGGGACAGGGTAGTAGCGGGGACCTACGAGCAGTACTTC

V gene: TRBV6-1
D gene: TRBD2
clone size: -
CDR3 length: 15
J gene: TRBJ2-2
CDR3 protein: CATKGLAGDTGELFF
CDR3 DNA: TGTGCCACCAAGGGACTAGCGGGAGACACCGGGGAGCTGTTTTTT

V gene: TRBV6-1
D gene: TRBD1
clone size: -
CDR3 length: 16
J gene: TRBJ2-5
CDR3 protein: CASSEVGTVYQETQYF
CDR3 DNA: TGTGCCAGCAGTGAAGTTGGGACAGTGTACCAAGAGACCCAGTACTTC

V gene: TRBV10-3
D gene: TRBD1
clone size: -
CDR3 length: 17
J gene: TRBJ2-4
CDR3 protein: CAISESIPTGVSNIQYF
CDR3 DNA: TGTGCCATCAGTGAGTCGATACCCACAGGGGTTTCGAACATTCAGTACTTC

V gene: TRBV12-3/TRBV12-4
D gene: TRBD1
clone size: -
CDR3 length: 14
J gene: TRBJ2-2
CDR3 protein: CATDGTGITGELFF
CDR3 DNA: TGTGCCACGGACGGGACAGGGATAACCGGGGAGCTGTTTTTT

V gene: TRBV11-2
D gene: -
clone size: once
CDR3 length: 15
J gene: TRBJ1-1
CDR3 protein: CASSHWGHKSTEAFF
CDR3 DNA: TGTGCCAGCAGCCACTGGGGGCATAAGAGCACTGAAGCTTTCTTT

V gene: TRBV19
D gene: TRBD1
clone size: -
CDR3 length: 13
J gene: TRBJ2-7
CDR3 protein: CATSTGWSYEQYF
CDR3 DNA: TGTGCCACCTCGACAGGGTGGTCCTACGAGCAGTACTTC

V gene: TRBV7-2
D gene: TRBD2
clone size: -
CDR3 length: 16
J gene: TRBJ2-5
CDR3 protein: CASSLAHSAGEETQYF
CDR3 DNA: TGTGCCAGCAGCTTAGCGCATTCAGCGGGAGAAGAGACCCAGTACTTC

V gene: TRBV6-4
D gene: TRBD1
clone size: once
CDR3 length: 13
J gene: TRBJ2-2
CDR3 protein: CASGDRETGELFF
CDR3 DNA: TGTGCCAGCGGGGACAGGGAAACCGGGGAGCTGTTTTTT

V gene: TRBV5-1
D gene: TRBD2
clone size: few
CDR3 length: 15
J gene: TRBJ2-1
CDR3 protein: CASNSSGGIFNEQFF
CDR3 DNA: TGCGCCAGCAACTCTAGCGGGGGGATTTTCAATGAGCAGTTCTTC

V gene: TRBV6-6
D gene: -
clone size: -
CDR3 length: 15
J gene: TRBJ1-1
CDR3 protein: CASSYAGQMNTEAFF
CDR3 DNA: TGTGCCAGCAGTTACGCCGGACAGATGAACACTGAAGCTTTCTTT

V gene: TRBV11-1
D gene: TRBD1
clone size: once
CDR3 length: 13
J gene: TRBJ1-2
CDR3 protein: CASSSWDSGGYTF
CDR3 DNA: TGTGCCAGCAGCTCCTGGGACAGCGGGGGCTACACCTTC

V gene: TRBV28
D gene: -
clone size: once
CDR3 length: 15
J gene: TRBJ2-7
CDR3 protein: CASSGIRGGNYEQYF
CDR3 DNA: TGTGCCAGCAGTGGGATAAGGGGCGGAAATTACGAGCAGTACTTC

V gene: TRBV6-1
D gene: TRBD2
clone size: -
CDR3 length: 16
J gene: TRBJ2-5
CDR3 protein: CASTITTSGREETQYF
CDR3 DNA: TGTGCCAGCACTATTACTACTAGCGGGAGGGAGGAGACCCAGTACTTC

V gene: TRBV4-1
D gene: TRBD2
clone size: -
CDR3 length: 18
J gene: TRBJ2-1
CDR3 protein: CASSQVKWASGKYNEQFF
CDR3 DNA: TGCGCCAGCAGCCAAGTAAAATGGGCTAGCGGTAAATACAATGAGCAGTTCTTC

V gene: TRBV28
D gene: -
clone size: -
CDR3 length: 14
J gene: TRBJ2-1
CDR3 protein: CASSLVRGSHEQFF
CDR3 DNA: TGTGCCAGCAGTTTAGTTCGTGGGAGCCATGAGCAGTTCTTC

V gene: TRBV7-6
D gene: -
clone size: -
CDR3 length: 15
J gene: TRBJ2-7
CDR3 protein: CASSLGGASRNEQYF
CDR3 DNA: TGTGCCAGCAGCTTAGGGGGGGCCTCTCGGAACGAGCAGTACTTC

V gene: TRBV5-1
D gene: TRBD1
clone size: -
CDR3 length: 15
J gene: TRBJ2-1
CDR3 protein: CASSPGTGYYNEQFF
CDR3 DNA: TGCGCCAGCAGCCCCGGGACAGGGTACTACAATGAGCAGTTCTTC

V gene: TRBV7-9
D gene: -
clone size: -
CDR3 length: 15
J gene: TRBJ1-1
CDR3 protein: CASSPNRGTRPEAFF
CDR3 DNA: TGTGCCAGCAGCCCCAACCGTGGCACGCGCCCTGAAGCTTTCTTT

V gene: TRBV7-9
D gene: TRBD1
clone size: -
CDR3 length: 14
J gene: TRBJ2-2
CDR3 protein: CASGGQGLTGELFF
CDR3 DNA: TGTGCCAGCGGGGGACAGGGCCTCACCGGGGAGCTGTTTTTT

V gene: TRBV5-1
D gene: TRBD2
clone size: -
CDR3 length: 14
J gene: TRBJ2-7
CDR3 protein: CASSIRDYSYEQYF
CDR3 DNA: TGCGCCAGCAGCATCCGGGACTACTCCTACGAGCAGTACTTC

V gene: TRBV11-2
D gene: TRBD1
clone size: -
CDR3 length: 17
J gene: TRBJ1-2
CDR3 protein: CASSPWDRGLGDYGYTF
CDR3 DNA: TGTGCCAGCAGCCCCTGGGACAGGGGGCTTGGCGACTATGGCTACACCTTC

V gene: TRBV4-2
D gene: -
clone size: -
CDR3 length: 15
J gene: TRBJ1-1
CDR3 protein: CASSQPGQGPPEAFF
CDR3 DNA: TGTGCCAGCAGCCAGCCAGGCCAGGGTCCCCCTGAAGCTTTCTTT

V gene: TRBV29-1
D gene: -
clone size: -
CDR3 length: 16
J gene: TRBJ2-1
CDR3 protein: CSVEGGGGLFINEQFF
CDR3 DNA: TGCAGCGTTGAGGGAGGAGGGGGCCTTTTTATTAATGAGCAGTTCTTC

V gene: TRBV4-1
D gene: -
clone size: -
CDR3 length: 14
J gene: TRBJ1-1
CDR3 protein: CASSQRGGNTEAFF
CDR3 DNA: TGCGCCAGCAGCCAAAGAGGAGGGAACACTGAAGCTTTCTTT

V gene: TRBV6-1
D gene: -
clone size: -
CDR3 length: 15
J gene: TRBJ1-1
CDR3 protein: CASMGEAGVYTEAFF
CDR3 DNA: TGTGCCAGCATGGGTGAGGCAGGGGTCTACACTGAAGCTTTCTTT

V gene: TRBV10-3
D gene: TRBD1
clone size: -
CDR3 length: 13
J gene: TRBJ2-1
CDR3 protein: CAIRPGQDNEQFF
CDR3 DNA: TGTGCCATCAGACCGGGACAGGACAACGAGCAGTTCTTC

V gene: TRBV27
D gene: -
clone size: few
CDR3 length: 13
J gene: TRBJ2-7
CDR3 protein: CASSPGQFYEQYF
CDR3 DNA: TGTGCCAGCAGCCCTGGACAGTTCTACGAGCAGTACTTC

V gene: TRBV15
D gene: -
clone size: -
CDR3 length: 17
J gene: TRBJ2-1
CDR3 protein: CATSRYSRYGSYNEQFF
CDR3 DNA: TGTGCCACCAGCAGATATAGCAGGTATGGTTCCTACAATGAGCAGTTCTTC

V gene: TRBV11-2
D gene: -
clone size: -
CDR3 length: 15
J gene: TRBJ2-5
CDR3 protein: CASRMRGATQETQYF
CDR3 DNA: TGTGCCAGCAGGATGAGGGGAGCAACCCAAGAGACCCAGTACTTC

V gene: TRBV9
D gene: -
clone size: -
CDR3 length: 13
J gene: TRBJ2-5
CDR3 protein: CASSPPDGKTQYF
CDR3 DNA: TGTGCCAGCAGCCCCCCGGACGGGAAGACCCAGTACTTC

V gene: TRBV7-8
D gene: -
clone size: once
CDR3 length: 15
J gene: TRBJ2-7
CDR3 protein: CASSVEEPGPYEQYF
CDR3 DNA: TGTGCCAGCAGCGTAGAGGAGCCGGGACCCTACGAGCAGTACTTC

V gene: TRBV11-3
D gene: TRBD1
clone size: -
CDR3 length: 14
J gene: TRBJ2-1
CDR3 protein: CASSSRTGRDEQFF
CDR3 DNA: TGTGCCAGCAGCTCCCGGACAGGGCGCGATGAGCAGTTCTTC

V gene: TRBV19
D gene: -
clone size: -
CDR3 length: 15
J gene: TRBJ1-1
CDR3 protein: CASSIESGSNTEAFF
CDR3 DNA: TGTGCCAGTAGTATAGAATCAGGATCGAACACTGAAGCTTTCTTT

V gene: TRBV20-1
D gene: -
clone size: -
CDR3 length: 15
J gene: TRBJ2-7
CDR3 protein: CSARADGSNSYEQYF
CDR3 DNA: TGCAGTGCCCGGGCGGACGGGAGTAATTCCTACGAGCAGTACTTC

V gene: TRBV5-6
D gene: -
clone size: few
CDR3 length: 13
J gene: TRBJ2-2
CDR3 protein: CASSLGVTGELFF
CDR3 DNA: TGTGCCAGCAGCTTGGGGGTCACCGGGGAGCTGTTTTTT